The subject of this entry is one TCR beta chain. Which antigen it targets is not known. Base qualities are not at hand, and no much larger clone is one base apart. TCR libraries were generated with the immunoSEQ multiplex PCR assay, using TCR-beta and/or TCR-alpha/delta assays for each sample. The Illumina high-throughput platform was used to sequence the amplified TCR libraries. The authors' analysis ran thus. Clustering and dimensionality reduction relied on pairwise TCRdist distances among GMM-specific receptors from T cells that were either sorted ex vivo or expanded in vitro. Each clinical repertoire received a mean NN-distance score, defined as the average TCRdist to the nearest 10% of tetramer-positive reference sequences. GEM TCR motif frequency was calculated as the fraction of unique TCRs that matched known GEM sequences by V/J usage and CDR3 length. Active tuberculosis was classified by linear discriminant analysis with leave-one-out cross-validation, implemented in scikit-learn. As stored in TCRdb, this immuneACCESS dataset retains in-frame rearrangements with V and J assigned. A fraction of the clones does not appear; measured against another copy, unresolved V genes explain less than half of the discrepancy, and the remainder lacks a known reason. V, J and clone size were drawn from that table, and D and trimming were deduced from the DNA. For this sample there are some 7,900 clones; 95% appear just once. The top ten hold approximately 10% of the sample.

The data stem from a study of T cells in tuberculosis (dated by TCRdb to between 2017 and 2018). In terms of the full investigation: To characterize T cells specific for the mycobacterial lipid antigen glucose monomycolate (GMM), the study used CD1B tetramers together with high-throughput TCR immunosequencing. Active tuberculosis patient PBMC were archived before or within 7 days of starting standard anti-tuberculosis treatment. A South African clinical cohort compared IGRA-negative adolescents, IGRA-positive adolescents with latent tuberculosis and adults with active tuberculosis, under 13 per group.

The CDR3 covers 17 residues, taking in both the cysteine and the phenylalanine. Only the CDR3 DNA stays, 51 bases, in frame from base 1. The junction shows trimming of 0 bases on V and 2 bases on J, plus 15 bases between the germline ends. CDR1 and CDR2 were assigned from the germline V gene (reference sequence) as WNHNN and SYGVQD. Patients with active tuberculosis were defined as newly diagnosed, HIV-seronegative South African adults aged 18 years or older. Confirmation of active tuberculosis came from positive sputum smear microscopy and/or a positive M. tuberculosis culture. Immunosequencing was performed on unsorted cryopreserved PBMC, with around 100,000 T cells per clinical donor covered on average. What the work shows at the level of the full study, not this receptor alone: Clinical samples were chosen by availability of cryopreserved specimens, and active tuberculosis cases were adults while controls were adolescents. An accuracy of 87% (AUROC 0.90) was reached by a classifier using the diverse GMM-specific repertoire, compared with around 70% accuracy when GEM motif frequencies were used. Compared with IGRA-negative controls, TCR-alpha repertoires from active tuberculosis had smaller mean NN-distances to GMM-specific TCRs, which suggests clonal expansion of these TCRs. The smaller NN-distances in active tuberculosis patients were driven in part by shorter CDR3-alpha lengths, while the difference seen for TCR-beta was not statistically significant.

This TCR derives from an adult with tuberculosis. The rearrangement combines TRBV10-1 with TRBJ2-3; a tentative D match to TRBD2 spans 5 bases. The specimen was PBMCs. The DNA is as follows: TGCGCCAGCAGTGAGTCGAGAGTAGCGTTTCACACAGATACGCAGTATTTT. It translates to CASSESRVAFHTDTQYF.